Listed below are T cell receptor beta chains from one sample, sequenced in a study of regulatory T cells in long-lasting Graves disease. One entry per CDR3 protein results from TCRdb running MiXCR on the multiplex PCR reads. Of a few hundred thousand distinct CDR3 sequences in the sample, approximately 12% were seen once. The same specimen was also included in a second study, on T cells in Graves' hyperthyroidism and ophthalmopathy.

The sequencing used peripheral blood mononuclear cells (PBMCs), collected at new diagnosis, from a patient treated with antithyroid drugs. All receptors derive from a woman aged 18-29 years with Graves disease. Both conserved end residues are part of each CDR3.

V,CDR3
TRBV3-1,CASSATVTSYEQYF
TRBV27,CASSWDYGYGYTF
TRBV28,CASSPPGLMTYGYTF
TRBV13,CASSLVGGEQFF
TRBV11-2,CASSLGEGRTEAFF
TRBV27,CASSLRTSGLMNTGELFF
TRBV2,CASYRAEELFF
TRBV6-2/TRBV6-3,CASRKGGDSYEQYF
TRBV28,CASSLYHNTEAFF
TRBV28,CASSPRSTNEKLFF
TRBV5-1,CASSSGQHPQETQYF
TRBV29-1,CSISGLSEQFF
TRBV11-2,CASSFGTGAYEQYF
TRBV15,CATGGRDTAYQETQYF
TRBV5-1,CASSLIDMNTEAFF
TRBV9,CASSLGPIKETQYF
TRBV2,CASGARGYTF
TRBV6-5,CASSYSGQGFIYF
TRBV7-8,CASSTRQGAGEAFF
TRBV30,CAWSIGGNYGYTF
TRBV2,CAGSEGQGSSYNSPLHF
TRBV14,CASSQPRRKNTEAFF
TRBV5-1,CASSLEWTGPYEQYF
TRBV27,CASSRRPREPQHF
TRBV20-1,CSARFSPLGEQFF
TRBV28,CASSPGSDTRYF
TRBV6-1,CASNRAGHYGYTF
TRBV3-1,CASSRGSAGEKLFF
TRBV7-2,CASSLRRANTGELFF
TRBV28,CASRGQGATEAFF
TRBV16,CASSQSGTSGVHYNEQFF
TRBV20-1,CSARETTGQGSYNEQFF
TRBV7-9,CASSPGTGRVGTEAFF
TRBV6-4,CASSDTGTGEGNEQFF